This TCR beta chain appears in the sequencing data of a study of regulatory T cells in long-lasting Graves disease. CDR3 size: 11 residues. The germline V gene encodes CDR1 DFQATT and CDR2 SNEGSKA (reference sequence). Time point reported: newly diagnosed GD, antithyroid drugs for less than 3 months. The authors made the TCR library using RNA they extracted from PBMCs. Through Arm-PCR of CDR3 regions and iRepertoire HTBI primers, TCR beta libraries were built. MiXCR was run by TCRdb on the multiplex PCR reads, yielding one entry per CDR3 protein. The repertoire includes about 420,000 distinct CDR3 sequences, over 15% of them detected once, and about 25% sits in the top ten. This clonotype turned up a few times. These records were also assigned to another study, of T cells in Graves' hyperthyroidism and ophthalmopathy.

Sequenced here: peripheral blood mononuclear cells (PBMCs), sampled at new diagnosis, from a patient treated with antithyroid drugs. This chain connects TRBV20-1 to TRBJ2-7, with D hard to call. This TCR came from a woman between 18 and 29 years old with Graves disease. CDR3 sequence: CSAPVLGEQYF. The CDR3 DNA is TGCAGCGCCCCGGTTCTGGGGGAGCAGTACTTC.